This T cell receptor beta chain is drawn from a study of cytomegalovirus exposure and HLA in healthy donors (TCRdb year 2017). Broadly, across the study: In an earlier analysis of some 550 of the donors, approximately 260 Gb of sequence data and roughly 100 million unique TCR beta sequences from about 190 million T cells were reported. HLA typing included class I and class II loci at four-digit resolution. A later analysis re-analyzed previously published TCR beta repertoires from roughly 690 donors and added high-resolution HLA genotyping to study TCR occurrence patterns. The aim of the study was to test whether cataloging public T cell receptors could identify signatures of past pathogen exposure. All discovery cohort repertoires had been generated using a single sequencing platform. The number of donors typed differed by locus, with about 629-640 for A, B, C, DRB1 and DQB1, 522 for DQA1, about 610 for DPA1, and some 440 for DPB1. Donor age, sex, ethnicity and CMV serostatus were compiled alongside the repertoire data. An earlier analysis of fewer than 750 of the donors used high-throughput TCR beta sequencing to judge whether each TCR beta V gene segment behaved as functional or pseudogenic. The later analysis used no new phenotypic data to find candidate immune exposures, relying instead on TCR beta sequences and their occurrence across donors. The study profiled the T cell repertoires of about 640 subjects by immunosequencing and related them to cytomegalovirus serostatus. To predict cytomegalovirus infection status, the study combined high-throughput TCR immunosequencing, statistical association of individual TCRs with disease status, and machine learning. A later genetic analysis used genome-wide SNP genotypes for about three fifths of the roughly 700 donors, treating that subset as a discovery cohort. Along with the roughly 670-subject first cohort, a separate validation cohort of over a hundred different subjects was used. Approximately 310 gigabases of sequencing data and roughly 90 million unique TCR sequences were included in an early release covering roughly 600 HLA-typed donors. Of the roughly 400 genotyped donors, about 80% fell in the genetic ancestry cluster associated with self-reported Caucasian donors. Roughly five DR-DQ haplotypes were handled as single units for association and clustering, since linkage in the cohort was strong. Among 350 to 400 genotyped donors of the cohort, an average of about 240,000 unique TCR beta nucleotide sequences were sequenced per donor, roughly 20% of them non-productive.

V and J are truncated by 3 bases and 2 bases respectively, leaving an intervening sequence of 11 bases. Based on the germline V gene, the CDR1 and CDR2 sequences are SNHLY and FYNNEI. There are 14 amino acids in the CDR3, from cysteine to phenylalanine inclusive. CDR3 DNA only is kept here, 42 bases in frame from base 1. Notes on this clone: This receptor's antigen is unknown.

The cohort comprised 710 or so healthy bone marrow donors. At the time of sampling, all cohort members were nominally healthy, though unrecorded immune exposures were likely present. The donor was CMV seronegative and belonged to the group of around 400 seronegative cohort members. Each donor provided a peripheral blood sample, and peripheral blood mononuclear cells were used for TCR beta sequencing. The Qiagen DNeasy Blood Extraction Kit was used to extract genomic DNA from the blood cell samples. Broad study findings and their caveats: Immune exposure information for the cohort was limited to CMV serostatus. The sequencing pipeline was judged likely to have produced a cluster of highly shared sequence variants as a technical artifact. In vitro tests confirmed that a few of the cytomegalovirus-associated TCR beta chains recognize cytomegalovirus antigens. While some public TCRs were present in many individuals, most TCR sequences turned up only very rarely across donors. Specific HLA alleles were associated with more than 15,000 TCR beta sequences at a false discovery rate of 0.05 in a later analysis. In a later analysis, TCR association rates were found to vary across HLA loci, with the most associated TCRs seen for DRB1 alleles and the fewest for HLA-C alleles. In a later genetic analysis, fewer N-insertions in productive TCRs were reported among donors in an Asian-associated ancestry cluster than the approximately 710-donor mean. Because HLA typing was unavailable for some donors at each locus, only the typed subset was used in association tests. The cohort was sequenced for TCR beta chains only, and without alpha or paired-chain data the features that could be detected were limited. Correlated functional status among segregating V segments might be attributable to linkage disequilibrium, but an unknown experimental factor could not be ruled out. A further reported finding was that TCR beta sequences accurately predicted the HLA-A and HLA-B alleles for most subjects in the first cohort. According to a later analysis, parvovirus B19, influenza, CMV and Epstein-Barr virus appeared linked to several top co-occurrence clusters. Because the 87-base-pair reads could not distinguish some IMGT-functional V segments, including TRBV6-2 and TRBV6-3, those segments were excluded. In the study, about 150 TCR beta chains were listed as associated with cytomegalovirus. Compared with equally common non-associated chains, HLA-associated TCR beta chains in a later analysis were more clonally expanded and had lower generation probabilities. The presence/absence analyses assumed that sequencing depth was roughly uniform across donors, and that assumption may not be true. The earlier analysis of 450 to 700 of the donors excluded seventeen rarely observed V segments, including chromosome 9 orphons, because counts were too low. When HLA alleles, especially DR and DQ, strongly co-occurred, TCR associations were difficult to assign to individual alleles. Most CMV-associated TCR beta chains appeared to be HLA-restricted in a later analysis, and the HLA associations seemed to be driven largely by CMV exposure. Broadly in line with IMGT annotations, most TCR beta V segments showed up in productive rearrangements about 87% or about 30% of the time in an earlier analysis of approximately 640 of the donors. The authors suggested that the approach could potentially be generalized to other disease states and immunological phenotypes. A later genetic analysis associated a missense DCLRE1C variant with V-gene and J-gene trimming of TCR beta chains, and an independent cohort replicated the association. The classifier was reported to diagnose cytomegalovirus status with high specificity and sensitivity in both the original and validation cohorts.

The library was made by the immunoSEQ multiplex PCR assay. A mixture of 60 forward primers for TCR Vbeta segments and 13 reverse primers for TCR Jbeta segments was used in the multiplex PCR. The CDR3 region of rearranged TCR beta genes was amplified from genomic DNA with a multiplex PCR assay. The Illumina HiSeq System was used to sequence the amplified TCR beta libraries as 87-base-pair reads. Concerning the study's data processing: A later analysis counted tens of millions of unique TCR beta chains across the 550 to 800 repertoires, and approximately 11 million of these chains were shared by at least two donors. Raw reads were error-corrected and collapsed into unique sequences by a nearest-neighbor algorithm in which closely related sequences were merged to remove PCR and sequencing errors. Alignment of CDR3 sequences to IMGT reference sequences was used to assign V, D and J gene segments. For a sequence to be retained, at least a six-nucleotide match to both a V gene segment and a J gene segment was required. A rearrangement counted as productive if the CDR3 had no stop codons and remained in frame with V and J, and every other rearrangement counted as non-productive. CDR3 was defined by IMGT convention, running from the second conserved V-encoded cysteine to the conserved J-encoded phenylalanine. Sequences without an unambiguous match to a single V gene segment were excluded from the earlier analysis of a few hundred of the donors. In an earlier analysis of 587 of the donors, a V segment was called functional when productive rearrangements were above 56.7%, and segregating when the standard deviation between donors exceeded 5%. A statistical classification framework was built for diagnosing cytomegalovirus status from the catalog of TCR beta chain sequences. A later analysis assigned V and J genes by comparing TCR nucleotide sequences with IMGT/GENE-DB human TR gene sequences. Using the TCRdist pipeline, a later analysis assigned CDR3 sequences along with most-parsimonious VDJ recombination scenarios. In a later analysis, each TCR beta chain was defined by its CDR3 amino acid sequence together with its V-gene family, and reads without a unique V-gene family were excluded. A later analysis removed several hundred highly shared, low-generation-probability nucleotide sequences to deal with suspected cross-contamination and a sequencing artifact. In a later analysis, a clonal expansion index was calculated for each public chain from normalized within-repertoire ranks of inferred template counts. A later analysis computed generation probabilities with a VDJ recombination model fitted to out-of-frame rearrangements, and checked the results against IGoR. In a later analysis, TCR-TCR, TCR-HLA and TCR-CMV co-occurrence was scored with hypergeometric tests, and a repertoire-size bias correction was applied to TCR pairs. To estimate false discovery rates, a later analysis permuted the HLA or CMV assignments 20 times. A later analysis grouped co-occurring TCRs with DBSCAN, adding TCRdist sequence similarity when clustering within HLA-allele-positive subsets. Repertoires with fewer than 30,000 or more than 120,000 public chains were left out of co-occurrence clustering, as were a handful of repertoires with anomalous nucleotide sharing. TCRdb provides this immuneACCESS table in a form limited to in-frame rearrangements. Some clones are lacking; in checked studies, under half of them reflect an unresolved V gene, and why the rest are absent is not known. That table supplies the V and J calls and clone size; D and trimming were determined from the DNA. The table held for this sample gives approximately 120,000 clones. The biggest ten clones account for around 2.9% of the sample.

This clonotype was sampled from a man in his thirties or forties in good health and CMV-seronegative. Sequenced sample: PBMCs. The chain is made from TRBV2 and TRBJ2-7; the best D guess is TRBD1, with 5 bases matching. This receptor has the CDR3 CASSDKQGPYEQYF. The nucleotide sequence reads TGTGCCAGCAGTGATAAGCAGGGTCCCTACGAGCAGTACTTC.